Below, 13 T cell receptor beta chains from the same sample are listed, as sequenced in a study of cytomegalovirus exposure and HLA in healthy donors. PCR was performed using 60 Vbeta and 13 Jbeta primers. TCRdb keeps only in-frame clones here, not all; method: immunoSEQ multiplex PCR. The data contain approximately 210,000 clones, around 81% of them singletons. The sample comprised PBMCs. The source is a man in his late teens or twenties in good health and CMV-seronegative.

The J gene is TRBJ2-5, the V gene TRBV29-1; 7 nucleotides align to TRBD1. The DNA end lines up better with TRBJ2-7; the J call may be wrong. Germline V gene sequence: CDR1 SQVTM, CDR2 ANQGSEA. CDR3 length equals 13 residues. The CDR3 nucleotides are TGCAGCGTTCCGGGACAGAGTACCTACGAGCAGTACTTC. It encodes CSVPGQSTYEQYF.

This chain joins TRBV9 and TRBJ2-7; the D gene is possibly TRBD2 (5 bases). V lost 0 bases, J lost 5 bases, and 15 bases lay in between. This CDR3 spans 15 amino acids. Germline CDR1 and CDR2: SGDLS and YYNGEE. The CDR3 reads CASSVDTTGRNEQYF. CDR3 nucleotides: TGTGCCAGCAGCGTAGACACCACGGGGAGAAACGAGCAGTACTTC. Full variable domain (rest looked up from reference TRBV9 and TRBJ2-7): DSGVTQTPKHLITATGQRVTLRCSPRSGDLSVYWYQQSLDQGLQFLIQYYNGEERAKGNILERFSAQQFPDLHSELNLSSLELGDSALYFCASSVDTTGRNEQYFGPGTRLTVT.

This clone was recorded only once. This sequence joins TRBV11-2 and TRBJ2-7; 12 bases map to TRBD1. Per germline, CDR1 SGHAT and CDR2 FQNNGV. The CDR3 loop spans 16 amino acids. The J segment lost 6 bases and the V segment lost 4 bases, leaving 10 bases of the junction unmatched. The CDR3 region is CASSSKWGQGASEQYF. As DNA, the CDR3 is TGTGCCAGCAGCTCCAAGTGGGGACAGGGGGCCAGCGAGCAGTACTTC.

V and J are TRBV18 and TRBJ1-5; a possible D gene is TRBD1 (6 bases). The germline CDR1 and CDR2 sequences are KGHSH and LQKENI. Trimming removed 4 bases from V and 3 bases from J, with 10 bases in between. The CDR3 runs to 14 residues. The CDR3 region has the DNA TGTGCCAGCTCACTTGGACAGTACAATCAGCCCCAGCATTTT. Its translation is CASSLGQYNQPQHF.

V is TRBV5-6 and J is TRBJ2-1, with 9 bases identical to TRBD1. This CDR3 contains 14 residues. V dropped 3 bases and J dropped 7; count of bases not matched to a gene: 5. Germline CDR1 and CDR2: SGHDT and YYEEEE. Written as DNA, the CDR3 is TGTGCCAGCAGCTCGGGACAGGGCTTTAATGAGCAGTTCTTC. Amino acid sequence: CASSSGQGFNEQFF.

J is TRBJ2-6 and V is TRBV5-4; D may be TRBD2 (5 bases). CDR3 length: 15 residues. CDR1 and CDR2 (germline): SGHNT, YYREEE (reference sequence). V dropped 3 bases and J dropped 2 bases, with 9 bases sitting between them. CDR3 protein: CASSSGAAGANVLTF. In nucleotides, the CDR3 is TGTGCCAGCAGCTCAGGAGCGGCTGGGGCCAACGTCCTGACTTTC.

This chain joins TRBV6-1 and TRBJ2-3; unclear D gene. Per germline, CDR1 MNHNS and CDR2 SASEGT. V gave up 2 bases and J gave up 5 bases, with 8 bases separating them. This CDR3 has 13 amino acids. Here the CDR3 reads CASSELPGDTQYF. CDR3 bases: TGTGCCAGCAGTGAACTTCCGGGAGATACGCAGTATTTT.

The table lists this clone with a few counts. The chain couples TRBV5-4 to TRBJ2-7; 8 bases are shared with TRBD1. The length of the CDR3 is 13 residues. V lost 5 bases and J lost 5; bases outside the gene matches: 6. CDR1 is SGHNT and CDR2 is YYREEE in the germline V gene (reference sequence). The CDR3 DNA follows: TGTGCCAGCAGTTTCGACAGGGGCCACGAGCAGTACTTC. Translated, it gives CASSFDRGHEQYF.

In DNA form, the CDR3 reads TGTGCCAGCAACCTAGGGGGCCCCACCGGGGAGCTGTTTTTT. The encoded protein is CASNLGGPTGELFF. J is TRBJ2-2 and V is TRBV28, with 7 bases lining up with TRBD1. CDR1 MDHEN and CDR2 SYDVKM come from the germline V gene. The V and J ends lost 7 bases and 4 bases, in that order; junction bases with no gene match: 6. CDR3 size: 14 residues.

V and J are TRBV4-2 and TRBJ2-7; D gene unclear. Germline V lookup: CDR1 LGHNA, CDR2 YNFKEQ. V dropped 0 bases and J dropped 5 bases, with 8 bases sitting between them. The CDR3 is 13 amino acids. In DNA, the CDR3 is TGTGCCAGCAGCCAAGATAGAAGCAACGAGCAGTACTTC. Protein: CASSQDRSNEQYF.

This chain links TRBV5-1 with TRBJ1-5; 12 bases line up with TRBD1. Germline CDR1 SGHRS, CDR2 YFSETQ. V was clipped by 4 bases and J by 0 bases; unmatched bases: 5. CDR3 length: 17 amino acids. CDR3 residues: CASSPGQGAYSNQPQHF. Written as DNA, the CDR3 is TGCGCCAGCAGCCCGGGACAGGGGGCCTATAGCAATCAGCCCCAGCATTTT.

A few counts support this clone. The chain has TRBV6-6 and TRBJ2-7; 10 bases map to TRBD1. From germline, CDR1 is MNHNY and CDR2 SVGAGI (reference sequence). This CDR3 is built from 15 residues. V shed 4 bases, J shed 5 bases, and the junction held 8 bases outside the gene matches. The CDR3 bases are TGTGCCAGCAGTTCCCGGCTGACAGGGGGCGACGAGCAGTACTTC. Protein sequence: CASSSRLTGGDEQYF.

The V call is TRBV2, the J call TRBJ2-1, with 9 positions matching TRBD2. Germline values: CDR1 SNHLY, CDR2 FYNNEI. This CDR3 comprises 16 residues. V gave up 2 bases and J gave up 7 bases; unmatched junction bases: 9. The DNA of the CDR3 is TGTGCCAGCAGTGAAAAGGCGGGGGGGCTGTGGAATGAGCAGTTCTTC. Protein: CASSEKAGGLWNEQFF. Based on the CDR3 plus reference TRBV2 and TRBJ2-1, the full variable domain is EPEVTQTPSHQVTQMGQEVILRCVPISNHLYFYWYRQILGQKVEFLVSFYNNEISEKSEIFDDQFSVERPDGSNFTLKIRSTKLEDSAMYFCASSEKAGGLWNEQFFGPGTRLTVL.